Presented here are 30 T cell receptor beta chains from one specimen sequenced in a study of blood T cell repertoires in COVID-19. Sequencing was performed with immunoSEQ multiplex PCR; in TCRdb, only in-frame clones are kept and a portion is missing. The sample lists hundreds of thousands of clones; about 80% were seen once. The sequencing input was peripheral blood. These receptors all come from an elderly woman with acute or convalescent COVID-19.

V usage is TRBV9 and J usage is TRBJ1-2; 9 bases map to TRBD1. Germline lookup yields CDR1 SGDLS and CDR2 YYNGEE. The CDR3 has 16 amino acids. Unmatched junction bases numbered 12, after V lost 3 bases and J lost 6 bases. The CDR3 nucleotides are TGTGCCAGCAGCGCCGCGGGGACGGGACAGGGAGATGGCTACACCTTC. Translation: CASSAAGTGQGDGYTF.

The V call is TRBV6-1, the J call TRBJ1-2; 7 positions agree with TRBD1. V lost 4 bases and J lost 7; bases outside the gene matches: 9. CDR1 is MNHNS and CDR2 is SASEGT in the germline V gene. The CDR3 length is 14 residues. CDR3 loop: CASSVGRGRSGYTF. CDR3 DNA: TGTGCCAGCAGTGTCGGTAGGGGGCGAAGTGGCTACACCTTC.

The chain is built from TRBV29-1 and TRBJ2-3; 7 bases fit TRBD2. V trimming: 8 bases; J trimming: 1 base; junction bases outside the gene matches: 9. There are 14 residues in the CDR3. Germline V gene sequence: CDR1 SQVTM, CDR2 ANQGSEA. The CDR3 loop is CSPRALAGTDTQYF. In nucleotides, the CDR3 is TGCAGCCCACGGGCTCTAGCGGGCACAGATACGCAGTATTTT.

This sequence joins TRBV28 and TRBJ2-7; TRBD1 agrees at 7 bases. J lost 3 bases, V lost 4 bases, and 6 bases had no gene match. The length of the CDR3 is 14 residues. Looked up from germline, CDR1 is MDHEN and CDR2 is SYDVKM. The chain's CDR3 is CASSSTGVSYEQYF. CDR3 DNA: TGTGCCAGCAGTTCAACAGGGGTCAGCTACGAGCAGTACTTC.

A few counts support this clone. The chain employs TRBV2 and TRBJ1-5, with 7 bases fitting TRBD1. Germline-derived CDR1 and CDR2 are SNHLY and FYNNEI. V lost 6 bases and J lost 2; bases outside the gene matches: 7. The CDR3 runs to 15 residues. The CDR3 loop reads CASSYRGDGNQPQHF. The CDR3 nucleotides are TGTGCCAGCAGCTACAGGGGAGATGGCAATCAGCCCCAGCATTTT. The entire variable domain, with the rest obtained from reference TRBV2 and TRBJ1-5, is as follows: EPEVTQTPSHQVTQMGQEVILRCVPISNHLYFYWYRQILGQKVEFLVSFYNNEISEKSEIFDDQFSVERPDGSNFTLKIRSTKLEDSAMYFCASSYRGDGNQPQHFGDGTRLSIL.

The CDR3 loop reads CASSLDGRGSGNTIYF. For the CDR3, the DNA is TGTGCCAGCAGCTTAGATGGTAGGGGATCTGGAAACACCATATATTTT. The V call is TRBV11-2, the J call TRBJ1-3, with D possibly TRBD1 on 5 matching bases. Germline CDR1 SGHAT, CDR2 FQNNGV. V dropped 0 bases and J dropped 1 base, with 10 bases sitting between them. The CDR3 has 16 amino acids.

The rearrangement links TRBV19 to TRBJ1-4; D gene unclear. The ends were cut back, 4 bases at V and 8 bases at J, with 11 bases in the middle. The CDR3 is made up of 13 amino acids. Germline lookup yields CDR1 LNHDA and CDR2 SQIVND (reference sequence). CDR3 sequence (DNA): TGTGCCAGTAGTAGGGCCTCGGGGGAAAAACTGTTTTTT. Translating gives CASSRASGEKLFF.

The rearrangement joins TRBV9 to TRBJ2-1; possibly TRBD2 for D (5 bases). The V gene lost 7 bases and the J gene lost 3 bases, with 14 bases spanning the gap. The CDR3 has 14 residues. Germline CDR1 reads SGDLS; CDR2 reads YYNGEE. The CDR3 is CASASGDNYNEQFF. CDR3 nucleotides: TGTGCCAGCGCAAGCGGAGACAACTACAATGAGCAGTTCTTC.

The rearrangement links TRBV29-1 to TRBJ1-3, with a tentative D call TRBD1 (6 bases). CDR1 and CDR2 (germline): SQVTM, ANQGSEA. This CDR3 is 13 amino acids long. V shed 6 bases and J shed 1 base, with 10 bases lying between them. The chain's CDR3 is CSVSGVSGNTIYF. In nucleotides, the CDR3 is TGCAGCGTGTCAGGGGTATCTGGAAACACCATATATTTT.

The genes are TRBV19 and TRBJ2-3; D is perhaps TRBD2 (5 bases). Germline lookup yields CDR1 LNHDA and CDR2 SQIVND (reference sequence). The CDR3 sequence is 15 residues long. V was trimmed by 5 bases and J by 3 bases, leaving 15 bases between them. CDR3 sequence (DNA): TGTGCCAGTAGTCTAACTAGAGGCGCGACAGATACGCAGTATTTT. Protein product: CASSLTRGATDTQYF. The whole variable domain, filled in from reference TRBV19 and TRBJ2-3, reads DGGITQSPKYLFRKEGQNVTLSCEQNLNHDAMYWYRQDPGQGLRLIYYSQIVNDFQKGDIAEGYSVSREKKESFPLTVTSAQKNPTAFYLCASSLTRGATDTQYFGPGTRLTVL.

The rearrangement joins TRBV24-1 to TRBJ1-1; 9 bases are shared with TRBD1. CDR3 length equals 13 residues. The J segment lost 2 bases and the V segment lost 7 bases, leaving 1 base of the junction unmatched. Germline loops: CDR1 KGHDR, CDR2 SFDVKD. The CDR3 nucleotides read TGTGCCACCAGGGGACAGGGCAACACTGAAGCTTTCTTT. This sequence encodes CATRGQGNTEAFF.

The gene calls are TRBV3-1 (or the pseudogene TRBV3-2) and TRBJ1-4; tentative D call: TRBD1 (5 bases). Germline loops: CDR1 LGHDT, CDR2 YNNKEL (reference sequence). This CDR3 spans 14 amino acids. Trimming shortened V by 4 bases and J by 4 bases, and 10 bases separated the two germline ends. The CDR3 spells CASSPSGLNEKLFF. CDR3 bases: TGTGCCAGCAGCCCTTCGGGACTTAATGAAAAACTGTTTTTT.

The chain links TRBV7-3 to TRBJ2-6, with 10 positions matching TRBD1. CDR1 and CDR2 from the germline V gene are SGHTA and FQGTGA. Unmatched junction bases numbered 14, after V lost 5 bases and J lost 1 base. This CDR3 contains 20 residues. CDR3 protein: CASSPTQTGGYGSGANVLTF. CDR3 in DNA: TGTGCCAGCAGCCCTACCCAGACAGGGGGCTACGGTTCTGGGGCCAACGTCCTGACTTTC.

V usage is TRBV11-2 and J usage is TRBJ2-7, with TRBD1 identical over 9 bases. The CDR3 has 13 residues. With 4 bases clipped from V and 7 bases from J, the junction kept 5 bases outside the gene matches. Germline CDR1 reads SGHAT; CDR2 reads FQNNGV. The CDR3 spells CASSSGTGWEQYF. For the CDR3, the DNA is TGTGCCAGCAGCTCCGGGACAGGGTGGGAGCAGTACTTC.

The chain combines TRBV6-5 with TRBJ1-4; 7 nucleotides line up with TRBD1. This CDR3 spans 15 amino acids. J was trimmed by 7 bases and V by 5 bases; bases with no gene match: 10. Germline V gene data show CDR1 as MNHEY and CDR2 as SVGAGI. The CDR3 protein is CASSPIQGRSEKLFF. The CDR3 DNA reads TGTGCCAGCAGTCCAATACAGGGGAGAAGTGAAAAACTGTTTTTT.

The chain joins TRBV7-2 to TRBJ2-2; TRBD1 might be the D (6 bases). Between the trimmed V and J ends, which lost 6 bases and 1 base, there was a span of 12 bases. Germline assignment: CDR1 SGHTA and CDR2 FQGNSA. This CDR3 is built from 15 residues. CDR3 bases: TGTGCCAGCAGATATGACAGGTGGAACACCGGGGAGCTGTTTTTT. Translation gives CASRYDRWNTGELFF.

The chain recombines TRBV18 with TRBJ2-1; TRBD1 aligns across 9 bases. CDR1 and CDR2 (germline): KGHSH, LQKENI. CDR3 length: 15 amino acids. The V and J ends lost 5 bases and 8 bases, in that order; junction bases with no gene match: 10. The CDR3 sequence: CASSKNPTGGYEQFF. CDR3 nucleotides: TGTGCCAGCTCAAAAAACCCCACAGGGGGCTATGAGCAGTTCTTC.

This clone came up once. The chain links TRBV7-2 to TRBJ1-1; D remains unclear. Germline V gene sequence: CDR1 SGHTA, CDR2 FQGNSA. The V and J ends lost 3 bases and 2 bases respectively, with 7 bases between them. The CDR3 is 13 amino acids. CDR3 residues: CASSFRINTEAFF. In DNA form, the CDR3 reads TGTGCCAGCAGCTTCCGTATTAACACTGAAGCTTTCTTT.

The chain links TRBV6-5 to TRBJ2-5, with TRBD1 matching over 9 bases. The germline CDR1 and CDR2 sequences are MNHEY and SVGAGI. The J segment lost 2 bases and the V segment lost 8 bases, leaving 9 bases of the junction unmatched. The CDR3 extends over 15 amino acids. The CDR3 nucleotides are TGTGCCAGCGGCCCCGGGACAGGGAAGCAAGAGACCCAGTACTTC. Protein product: CASGPGTGKQETQYF.

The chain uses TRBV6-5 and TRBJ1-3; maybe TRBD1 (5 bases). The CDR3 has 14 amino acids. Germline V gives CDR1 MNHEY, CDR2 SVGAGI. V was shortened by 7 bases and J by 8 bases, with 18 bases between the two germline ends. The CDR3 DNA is TGTGCCAGCACCGCGGGGGGAGATGGGTACACCATATATTTT. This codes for CASTAGGDGYTIYF.

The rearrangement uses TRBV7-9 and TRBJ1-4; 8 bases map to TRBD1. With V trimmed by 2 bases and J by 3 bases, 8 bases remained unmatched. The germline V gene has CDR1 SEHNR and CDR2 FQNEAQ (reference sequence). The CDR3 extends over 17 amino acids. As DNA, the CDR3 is TGTGCCAGCAGCTTACCCACCCCGGACAGGGCTAATGAAAAACTGTTTTTT. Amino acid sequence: CASSLPTPDRANEKLFF.

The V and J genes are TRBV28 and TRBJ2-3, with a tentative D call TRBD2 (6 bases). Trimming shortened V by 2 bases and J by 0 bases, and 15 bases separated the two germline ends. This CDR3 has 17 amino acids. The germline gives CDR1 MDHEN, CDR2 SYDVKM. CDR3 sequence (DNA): TGTGCCAGCAGTTTAAACCTAGCGATACCTAGCACAGATACGCAGTATTTT. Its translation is CASSLNLAIPSTDTQYF. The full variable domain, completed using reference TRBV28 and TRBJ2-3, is DVKVTQSSRYLVKRTGEKVFLECVQDMDHENMFWYRQDPGLGLRLIYFSYDVKMKEKGDIPEGYSVSREKKERFSLILESASTNQTSMYLCASSLNLAIPSTDTQYFGPGTRLTVL.

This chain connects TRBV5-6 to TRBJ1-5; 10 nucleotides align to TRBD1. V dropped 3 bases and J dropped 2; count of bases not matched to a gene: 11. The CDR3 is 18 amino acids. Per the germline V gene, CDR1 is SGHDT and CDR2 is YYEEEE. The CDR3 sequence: CASSSGQGVISGNQPQHF. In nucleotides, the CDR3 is TGTGCCAGCAGCTCAGGACAGGGGGTCATTTCGGGCAATCAGCCCCAGCATTTT.

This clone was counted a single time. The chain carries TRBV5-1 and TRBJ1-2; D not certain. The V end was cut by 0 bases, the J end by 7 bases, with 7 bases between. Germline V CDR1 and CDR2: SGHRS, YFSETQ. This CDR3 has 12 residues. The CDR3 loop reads CASSLDPGGYTF. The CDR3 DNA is TGCGCCAGCAGCTTGGACCCAGGTGGCTACACCTTC.

The CDR3 DNA reads TGTGCCAGCAGCAGGGACAGGGCGCTCTATAATTCACCCCTCCACTTT. This translates into CASSRDRALYNSPLHF. This chain joins TRBV5-6 and TRBJ1-6; TRBD1 matches at 9 bases. CDR1 and CDR2 from the germline V gene are SGHDT and YYEEEE. V was clipped by 4 bases and J by 3 bases; unmatched bases: 5. The CDR3 has 16 residues. Full variable domain (rest looked up from reference TRBV5-6 and TRBJ1-6): DAGVTQSPTHLIKTRGQQVTLRCSPKSGHDTVSWYQQALGQGPQFIFQYYEEEERQRGNFPDRFSGHQFPNYSSELNVNALLLGDSALYLCASSRDRALYNSPLHFGNGTRLTVT.

CDR3 region: CASSPTQGNSPLHF. Here the CDR3 DNA reads TGTGCCAGCAGTCCAACCCAGGGGAATTCACCCCTCCACTTT. The genes are TRBV2 and TRBJ1-6, with D possibly matching TRBD1 (6 bases). Between the trimmed V and J ends, which lost 5 bases and 7 bases, there was a span of 12 bases. From germline, CDR1 is SNHLY and CDR2 FYNNEI. There are 14 residues in the CDR3.

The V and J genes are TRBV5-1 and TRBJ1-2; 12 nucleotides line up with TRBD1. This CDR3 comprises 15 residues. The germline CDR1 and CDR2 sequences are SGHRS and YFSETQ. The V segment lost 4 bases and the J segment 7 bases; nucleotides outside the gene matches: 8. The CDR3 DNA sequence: TGCGCCAGCAGCCCCCCGGGACAGGGGGCTTTTGGCTACACCTTC. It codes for CASSPPGQGAFGYTF.

DNA of the CDR3: TGCAGTGCTAGTACATCCTCGTTGGGACAGACTGAAGCTTTCTTT. As protein: CSASTSSLGQTEAFF. The V and J genes are TRBV20-1 and TRBJ1-1; the match to TRBD1 covers 7 bases. Trimming took 3 bases from V and 5 from J; bases not matched to a gene: 12. CDR3 size: 15 residues. Germline loops: CDR1 DFQATT, CDR2 SNEGSKA (reference sequence).

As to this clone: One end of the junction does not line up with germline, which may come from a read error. The CDR3 is CASSGTANSPLHF. CDR3 DNA: TGTGCCAGTAGTGGGACAGCTAATTCACCCCTCCACTTT. The gene calls are TRBV2 and TRBJ1-6, with 7 nucleotides matching TRBD1. CDR1 SNHLY and CDR2 FYNNEI come from the germline V gene. This CDR3 is built from 13 residues.

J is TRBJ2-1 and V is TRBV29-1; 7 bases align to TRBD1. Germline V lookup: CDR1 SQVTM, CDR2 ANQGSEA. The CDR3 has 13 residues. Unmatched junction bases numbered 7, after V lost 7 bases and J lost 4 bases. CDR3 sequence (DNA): TGCAGCGCGACCGGGACAGTATACAATGAGCAGTTCTTC. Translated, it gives CSATGTVYNEQFF.